These 30 T cell receptor beta chains were all obtained from the same sample, sequenced in a study of T cell responses to AZD1222 COVID-19 vaccine. Generated by immunoSEQ multiplex PCR, the TCRdb table keeps only in-frame clones and is missing some. In the table there are more than 90,000 clones, approximately 88% of which are singletons. The sample here was peripheral blood, taken 28 days after the second AZD1222 dose. All receptors derive from an adult who received the AZD1222 COVID-19 vaccine.

This clone was seen only a few times. The genes are TRBV19 and TRBJ2-1, with 10 bases lining up with TRBD2. The CDR3 consists of 16 residues. Germline V gene lookup returns CDR1 LNHDA and CDR2 SQIVND (reference sequence). The ends lost 4 bases at V and 6 bases at J; junction bases unmatched: 9. The CDR3 coding sequence is TGTGCCAGTAGTACCCGACTAGCGGGTTCAACCAATGAGCAGTTCTTC. Protein sequence: CASSTRLAGSTNEQFF.

The J gene is TRBJ1-2, the V gene TRBV6-2 or TRBV6-3, with no clear D. Germline V gene sequence: CDR1 MNHEY, CDR2 SVGEGT. The ends were cut back, 2 bases at V and 4 bases at J, with 14 bases in the middle. CDR3 length: 15 residues. The CDR3 sequence: CASSYLGSSVYGYTF. The CDR3 nucleotides are TGTGCCAGCAGTTACCTGGGCAGCAGCGTCTATGGCTACACCTTC.

Here the CDR3 reads CASSALGGRVEKLFF. For the CDR3, the DNA is TGTGCCAGCAGCGCTCTAGGGGGGCGGGTGGAAAAACTGTTTTTT. V and J are TRBV9 and TRBJ1-4, with D possibly TRBD1 on 6 matching bases. With 3 bases removed from V and 8 bases from J, the gap between germline ends came to 17 bases. The length of the CDR3 is 15 residues. Germline assignment: CDR1 SGDLS and CDR2 YYNGEE.

The chain is built from TRBV18 and TRBJ1-2; 7 nucleotides match TRBD1. The CDR3 covers 15 residues. Germline loops: CDR1 KGHSH, CDR2 LQKENI. V lost 1 base to trimming and J lost 3 bases; unmatched junction nucleotides: 5. DNA for the CDR3: TGTGCCAGCTCACCACGACAAACAGGGGACTATGGCTACACCTTC. It yields the protein CASSPRQTGDYGYTF. Filled out from reference TRBV18 and TRBJ1-2, the complete variable domain reads NAGVMQNPRHLVRRRGQEARLRCSPMKGHSHVYWYRQLPEEGLKFMVYLQKENIIDESGMPKERFSAEFPKEGPSILRIQQVVRGDSAAYFCASSPRQTGDYGYTFGSGTRLTVV.

This chain links TRBV24-1 with TRBJ1-2; 7 nucleotides line up with TRBD1. Germline CDR1 reads KGHDR; CDR2 reads SFDVKD. After removal of 4 bases from V and 2 bases from J, the junction contained 3 bases not matched to a gene. The CDR3 runs 14 residues. CDR3 region: CATSETGVNYGYTF. Written as DNA, the CDR3 is TGTGCCACCAGTGAAACAGGGGTCAACTATGGCTACACCTTC.

This clone was detected only a few times. V is TRBV2 and J is TRBJ2-2; TRBD1 is a possible D gene (6 bases). Trimming took 7 bases from V and 4 from J, leaving 16 bases between them. The V gene's germline CDR1 is SNHLY and CDR2 FYNNEI. The CDR3 is made up of 15 amino acids. The CDR3 DNA follows: TGTGCCAGCAAATCAGGGGCCCCGAGCACCGGGGAGCTGTTTTTT. It yields the protein CASKSGAPSTGELFF.

The V and J genes are TRBV12-3 or TRBV12-4 and TRBJ2-7; D call uncertain. This CDR3 has 13 residues. V shed 0 bases and J shed 4 bases, with 7 bases lying between them. Here the CDR3 reads CASSLADGYEQYF. The DNA of the CDR3 is TGTGCCAGCAGTTTAGCCGACGGGTACGAGCAGTACTTC.

The genes are TRBV5-4 and TRBJ1-2; 8 nucleotides match TRBD1. The CDR3 is made up of 16 amino acids. V was pared by 7 bases and J by 5 bases, with 16 bases of the junction left unmatched. Germline V gene lookup returns CDR1 SGHNT and CDR2 YYREEE (reference sequence). The DNA for the CDR3 is TGTGCCAGCCAAAGATCGCTCTCGGACAGGGAGTATGGCTACACCTTC. Translated, it gives CASQRSLSDREYGYTF.

Here the CDR3 DNA reads TGTGCCAGCAGTTACTCGTACCGGGCTTTAGTAGGGGGCTACACCTTC. Amino acids: CASSYSYRALVGGYTF. The J gene is TRBJ1-2, the V gene TRBV6-2 or TRBV6-3; D is uncertain. The germline V and J ends were trimmed by 0 bases and 8 bases, with 19 bases remaining between them. CDR1 is MNHEY, CDR2 SVGEGT, per germline. This CDR3 region has 16 residues.

The chain employs TRBV11-3 and TRBJ2-5; perhaps D is TRBD1 or TRBD2 (5 bases each). This CDR3 contains 15 residues. Germline V CDR1 and CDR2: SGHNT, YENEEA. With 7 bases removed from V and 5 bases from J, the gap between germline ends came to 20 bases. CDR3 residues: CASKGDGYYTETQYF. In DNA, the CDR3 is TGTGCCAGCAAAGGGGACGGATACTACACGGAGACCCAGTACTTC.

J is TRBJ2-7 and V is TRBV5-8; TRBD1 matches at 8 bases. Germline V gene sequence: CDR1 SGHTS, CDR2 YDEGEE. Trimming took 4 bases from V and 3 from J; bases not matched to a gene: 9. The CDR3 loop spans 15 amino acids. The CDR3 region is CASSGEGQGFYEQYF. DNA for the CDR3: TGTGCCAGCAGCGGAGAAGGACAGGGATTCTACGAGCAGTACTTC.

The J gene is TRBJ2-7, the V gene TRBV7-8; D not certain. This CDR3 contains 11 residues. Germline assignment: CDR1 SGHVS and CDR2 FQNEAQ. The V and J ends lost 4 bases and 4 bases respectively, with 5 bases between them. CDR3 protein: CASSSYYEQYF. CDR3 nucleotides: TGTGCCAGCAGCTCCTATTACGAGCAGTACTTC.

This clone was detected only once. The chain combines TRBV19 with TRBJ2-3; TRBD2 agrees at 9 bases. The V and J ends lost 3 bases and 3 bases, in that order; junction bases with no gene match: 7. The V gene's germline CDR1 is LNHDA and CDR2 SQIVND (reference sequence). This CDR3 has 16 residues. The CDR3 nucleotides read TGTGCCAGTAGTATTGTTAGCGGGAGTGGAACAGATACGCAGTATTTT. As protein: CASSIVSGSGTDTQYF.

The chain couples TRBV21-1 to TRBJ2-3; TRBD2 is taken as the D call from the table, unchecked against the DNA. TRBV21-1 represents a pseudogene. The CDR3 consists of 20 residues. The CDR3 spells CASSKVTPLGTTSETDTQYF. The CDR3 DNA reads as TGTGCCAGCAGCAAAGTAACTCCATTGGGTACGACTAGCGAGACAGATACGCAGTATTTT.

The CDR3: CASSLTGLENTEAFF. CDR3 DNA sequence: TGTGCCAGCTCACTAACAGGGTTGGAGAACACTGAAGCTTTCTTT. This chain uses TRBV18 with TRBJ1-1; D is possibly TRBD1 (6 bases). This CDR3 is built from 15 residues. V lost 4 bases, J lost 1 base, and 13 bases lay in between. Germline CDR1 is KGHSH and CDR2 is LQKENI.

CDR3 in amino acids: CASRSTGVVTEAFF. DNA for the CDR3: TGTGCCAGCAGATCGACAGGGGTGGTAACTGAAGCTTTCTTT. The chain combines TRBV2 with TRBJ1-1, with TRBD1 matching over 8 bases. The CDR3 extends over 14 amino acids. V shed 6 bases and J 5 bases; nucleotides not matched to a gene: 8. Germline CDR1 is SNHLY and CDR2 is FYNNEI.

This clone was counted a few times. V is TRBV5-1 and J is TRBJ1-1; perhaps TRBD1 as D (6 bases). CDR3 size: 12 residues. Trimming left V 1 base short and J 8 bases short, with 9 bases between. Per germline, CDR1 SGHRS and CDR2 YFSETQ. The CDR3 spells CASSLPGAEAFF. The CDR3 DNA sequence: TGCGCCAGCAGCTTGCCGGGGGCAGAAGCTTTCTTT.

The rearrangement joins TRBV6-5 to TRBJ2-2; 7 positions match TRBD2. Germline CDR1 reads MNHEY; CDR2 reads SVGAGI. This CDR3 spans 14 amino acids. With V trimmed by 5 bases and J by 5 bases, 5 bases remained unmatched. In nucleotides, the CDR3 is TGTGCCAGCAGTCCCTTGGGAGGGACCGGGGAGCTGTTTTTT. It encodes CASSPLGGTGELFF.

This clone was seen a single time. The CDR3 loop reads CASSYGSGEKLFF. In nucleotides, the CDR3 is TGTGCCAGCAGTTACGGCTCGGGGGAAAAACTGTTTTTT. V is TRBV6-5 and J is TRBJ1-4; D unclear. V was cut by 2 bases and J by 8 bases, with 9 bases left in between. Germline CDR1 is MNHEY and CDR2 is SVGAGI. The CDR3 consists of 13 residues.

The rearrangement joins TRBV12-3 or TRBV12-4 to TRBJ2-7; D is possibly TRBD1 (6 bases). The CDR3 runs to 12 residues. V lost 6 bases and J lost 7, with 13 bases in between. The chain's CDR3 is CASSQQGWEQYF. DNA of the CDR3: TGTGCCAGCAGCCAACAGGGTTGGGAGCAGTACTTC.

The gene calls are TRBV6-5 and TRBJ1-1; 8 bases are a match to TRBD1. V shed 7 bases, J shed 4 bases, and the junction held 11 bases outside the gene matches. CDR1 is MNHEY and CDR2 is SVGAGI in the germline V gene. The CDR3 is 15 amino acids. Written as DNA, the CDR3 is TGTGCCAGCACCAATGGACAGGGTTGGAGCACTGAAGCTTTCTTT. Protein: CASTNGQGWSTEAFF.

The chain carries TRBV6-5 and TRBJ2-5; 11 nucleotides line up with TRBD2. J gave up 4 bases and V 8 bases, and 3 bases lay outside the gene matches. This CDR3 has 13 amino acids. CDR1 is MNHEY, CDR2 SVGAGI, per germline. CDR3 sequence (DNA): TGTGCCAGCGGGGGACTAGCGGTAGAGACCCAGTACTTC. Its protein product is CASGGLAVETQYF.

This clone was detected only once. The chain recombines TRBV10-1 with TRBJ2-1; D unclear. The V gene's germline CDR1 is WNHNN and CDR2 SYGVQD (reference sequence). This CDR3 is built from 16 residues. Trimming removed 2 bases at V and 4 bases at J, with 15 bases between. Written as DNA, the CDR3 is TGCGCCAGCAGTGAGCCTACTACCCGAACTTACAATGAGCAGTTCTTC. Its translation: CASSEPTTRTYNEQFF.

The chain combines TRBV6-2 or TRBV6-3 with TRBJ1-5; D is undetermined. Germline V CDR1 and CDR2: MNHEY, SVGEGT. The ends were cut back, 2 bases at V and 3 bases at J, with 11 bases in the middle. This CDR3 has 15 residues. DNA for the CDR3: TGTGCCAGCAGTTACCCCGGACGGGACAATCAGCCCCAGCATTTT. It is translated as CASSYPGRDNQPQHF.

The gene calls are TRBV6-1 and TRBJ1-1; unclear D gene. CDR1 and CDR2 from the germline V gene are MNHNS and SASEGT. The CDR3 covers 14 residues. The V end was cut by 1 base, the J end by 7 bases, with 13 bases between. The chain's CDR3 is CASSEVLTTYEAFF. The CDR3 region has the DNA TGTGCCAGCAGTGAAGTTCTCACCACCTATGAAGCTTTCTTT.

This chain uses TRBV2 with TRBJ2-1; 7 nucleotides align to TRBD2. Germline CDR1 reads SNHLY; CDR2 reads FYNNEI. The length of the CDR3 is 13 residues. Germline trimming cut 8 bases from V and 1 base from J; bases unmatched to any gene: 2. CDR3 sequence reads: CASGRESYNEQFF. CDR3 in DNA: TGTGCCAGCGGGAGGGAATCCTACAATGAGCAGTTCTTC.

On this clone: Relative to the germline gene, one junction end is altered; a read error may explain this. The CDR3 DNA sequence: TGTGCCAGCAGCTTTCGGGCCGGCCCACCTGACTTC. Protein product: CASSFRAGPPDF. This sequence joins TRBV5-6 and TRBJ2-7; D not certain. Germline V lookup: CDR1 SGHDT, CDR2 YYEEEE. This CDR3 has 12 residues.

The CDR3 reads CASSSIFPADTQYF. In DNA form, the CDR3 reads TGTGCCAGCAGCTCCATTTTTCCCGCAGATACGCAGTATTTT. The rearrangement uses TRBV7-2 and TRBJ2-3; unclear D gene. The CDR3 covers 14 residues. V lost 4 bases and J lost 4, with 12 bases in between. CDR1 and CDR2 from the germline V gene are SGHTA and FQGNSA. The full variable domain, completed using reference TRBV7-2 and TRBJ2-3, is GAGVSQSPSNKVTEKGKDVELRCDPISGHTALYWYRQSLGQGLEFLIYFQGNSAPDKSGLPSDRFSAERTGGSVSTLTIQRTQQEDSAVYLCASSSIFPADTQYFGPGTRLTVL.

This clone is labeled medium-sized. The rearrangement joins TRBV6-4 to TRBJ2-2; TRBD2 aligns across 11 bases. The germline V gene encodes CDR1 MRHNA and CDR2 SNTAGT. The CDR3 has 15 amino acids. Trimming at V came to 2 bases and at J to 4 bases, leaving 0 bases not matched to a gene. Here the CDR3 reads CASSDGTSGTGELFF. The CDR3 DNA reads as TGTGCCAGCAGTGACGGGACTAGCGGCACCGGGGAGCTGTTTTTT.

V usage is TRBV5-6 and J usage is TRBJ1-2, with 10 bases identical to TRBD1. This CDR3 comprises 13 residues. CDR1 is SGHDT and CDR2 is YYEEEE in the germline V gene. With 3 bases clipped from V and 8 bases from J, the junction kept 4 bases outside the gene matches. CDR3 coding DNA: TGTGCCAGCAGCTGGGGACAGGGGAAGGGCTACACCTTC. This translates into CASSWGQGKGYTF.